These T cell receptor beta chains were read from a single sample in a study of cytotoxic CD8 clonotypes in ibrutinib-treated CLL. The protocol was immunoSEQ multiplex PCR, while the TCRdb copy is restricted to in-frame clones and leaves out a portion. The sample holds about 40,000 clones, less than 85% seen once. Sequenced material: PBMCs, taken at disease progression, from a patient treated with ibrutinib. Source of these receptors: a human donor with chronic lymphocytic leukemia. Both conserved end residues are part of each CDR3.

TRBJ1-6 TRBV19 CASSLWDSNSPLHF
TRBJ2-7 TRBV7-9 CASSSGDLTYEQYF
TRBJ1-2 TRBV27 CASSLEGRGGYTF
TRBJ2-3 TRBV10-2 CASRSAGDTQYF
TRBJ1-5 TRBV19 CASSISLRDQPQHF
TRBJ2-2 TRBV2 CASIEREGNTGELFF
TRBJ1-2 TRBV11-2 CASSNQLKVRGASNYGYTF
TRBJ2-5 TRBV30 CAWSLGGQETQYF
TRBJ2-1 TRBV7-9 CASSLGSAEQFF
TRBJ1-4 TRBV15 CATSPPGQSRNEKLFF
TRBJ1-2 TRBV27 CASSSTGYGYTF
TRBJ2-2 TRBV18 CASSPPNRAGELFF
TRBJ2-2 TRBV27 CASSFGAGGITGELFF
TRBJ2-3 TRBV5-1 CASSYHDRATDTQYF
TRBJ1-4 TRBV7-9 CASSPSQENEKLFF
TRBJ2-5 TRBV20-1 CSARVETQYF
TRBJ2-1 TRBV11-3 CASSLDGGWNNEQFF
TRBJ1-5 TRBV19 CASGWGRSNQPQHF
TRBJ1-4 TRBV18 CASSPGATGLNELFF
TRBJ2-7 TRBV4-2 CASSSRLAGVGEQYF
TRBJ1-6 TRBV7-9 CASSLEGGNSPLHF
TRBJ1-2 TRBV4-1 CASSQPPEGLYGYTF
TRBJ2-7 TRBV9 CASSSSLGVSYEQYF
TRBJ1-5 TRBV28 CASNPQGGNQPQHF
TRBJ2-1 TRBV5-1 CATRLGNEQFF
TRBJ1-1 TRBV5-1 CASSLGTGRVTEAFF
TRBJ1-5 TRBV7-9 CASSLQGAPNQPQHF
TRBJ2-7 TRBV29-1 CSVQRESYEQYF